Shown below are 29 T cell receptor beta chains from a single sample sequenced in a study of radiotherapy plus CTLA-4 blockade in lung cancer. Sequencing used immunoSEQ multiplex PCR; TCRdb keeps in-frame clones, though not all of them. The repertoire holds 70,000 to 90,000 clones, with under 80% as singletons. Sequencing used peripheral blood, obtained from a patient treated with radiotherapy plus ipilimumab. Source of these receptors: a human donor with non-small cell lung cancer whose response to radiotherapy plus ipilimumab could not be evaluated. Some clones in this sample may be carry-over from other donors' samples.

The chain links TRBV29-1 to TRBJ1-3; possible D gene TRBD1, 6 bases. The germline V gene encodes CDR1 SQVTM and CDR2 ANQGSEA. V lost 3 bases to trimming and J lost 4 bases, with 10 bases between them. This CDR3 region has 13 residues. The CDR3 here is CSVDQGTGNTIYF. For the CDR3, the DNA is TGCAGCGTTGACCAGGGGACGGGAAACACCATATATTTT. Filled out from reference TRBV29-1 and TRBJ1-3, the complete variable domain reads SAVISQKPSRDICQRGTSLTIQCQVDSQVTMMFWYRQQPGQSLTLIATANQGSEATYESGFVIDKFPISRPNLTFSTLTVSNMSPEDSSIYLCSVDQGTGNTIYFGEGSWLTVV.

The chain employs TRBV2 and TRBJ2-7; weak D call: TRBD1 (6 bases). Trimming cost V 7 bases and J 2 bases, with 15 bases left between them. The CDR3 runs 14 residues. Germline CDR1 and CDR2: SNHLY and FYNNEI. This CDR3 is CASITNGGTYEQYF. DNA for the CDR3: TGTGCCAGCATCACAAATGGGGGCACCTACGAGCAGTACTTC.

The V gene is TRBV5-8, the J gene TRBJ2-6; D is perhaps TRBD1 (5 bases). Germline V lookup: CDR1 SGHTS, CDR2 YDEGEE. The CDR3 covers 17 residues. V was trimmed by 3 bases and J by 0 bases, leaving 13 bases between them. The CDR3 reads CASSSDSLSSGANVLTF. CDR3 DNA: TGTGCCAGCAGCTCCGACAGCTTATCCTCTGGGGCCAACGTCCTGACTTTC.

The rearrangement links TRBV15 to TRBJ1-5; the match to TRBD1 covers 8 bases. Losses at the gene ends were 3 bases for V and 6 bases for J; bases not matched to a gene: 4. Germline loops: CDR1 LNHNV, CDR2 YYDKDF (reference sequence). The CDR3 loop spans 14 amino acids. This chain's CDR3 is CATSSRGQSQPQHF. CDR3 DNA: TGTGCCACCAGCAGCAGGGGGCAGAGTCAGCCCCAGCATTTT.

V is TRBV5-5 and J is TRBJ2-7, with D possibly matching TRBD1 (5 bases). CDR3 size: 13 residues. The V gene's germline CDR1 is SGHKS and CDR2 YYEKEE (reference sequence). The ends were cut back, 5 bases at V and 2 bases at J, with 11 bases in the middle. CDR3: CASSFSTAYEQYF. In DNA form, the CDR3 reads TGTGCCAGCAGTTTCTCGACAGCCTACGAGCAGTACTTC.

The V gene is TRBV15, the J gene TRBJ1-2; 7 nucleotides align to TRBD1. There are 14 residues in the CDR3. J lost 2 bases, V lost 2 bases, and 2 bases had no gene match. The germline V gene has CDR1 LNHNV and CDR2 YYDKDF (reference sequence). DNA of the CDR3: TGTGCCACCAGCAGATTACAGGGGAACTATGGCTACACCTTC. As protein: CATSRLQGNYGYTF.

The genes are TRBV10-3 and TRBJ2-7, with D possibly being TRBD1 (6 bases). V shed 3 bases and J shed 4 bases, with 7 bases lying between them. The germline CDR1 and CDR2 sequences are ENHRY and SYGVKD. The CDR3 covers 12 residues. CDR3 in amino acids: CAISERGYEQYF. CDR3 DNA sequence: TGTGCCATCAGTGAAAGGGGGTACGAGCAGTACTTC.

This chain connects TRBV7-8 to TRBJ1-2, with D hard to call. Germline V gives CDR1 SGHVS, CDR2 FQNEAQ. Trimming shortened V by 2 bases and J by 0 bases, and 13 bases separated the two germline ends. This CDR3 contains 16 residues. The CDR3 here is CASSLHVPTANYGYTF. The CDR3 coding sequence is TGTGCCAGCAGCTTACATGTGCCTACCGCTAACTATGGCTACACCTTC.

This clone has only one observation. The chain uses TRBV28 and TRBJ2-7; D is unclear. Germline assignment: CDR1 MDHEN and CDR2 SYDVKM. V shed 1 base and J shed 3 bases, with 7 bases lying between them. This CDR3 contains 13 residues. Here the CDR3 reads CASSLLAGYEQYF. CDR3 coding DNA: TGTGCCAGCAGTTTATTAGCTGGCTACGAGCAGTACTTC.

This chain joins TRBV9 and TRBJ2-1; D possibly corresponds to TRBD2 (6 bases). From germline, CDR1 is SGDLS and CDR2 YYNGEE. CDR3 size: 16 residues. Trimming pared 3 bases from V and 2 bases from J, leaving 15 bases between. CDR3 residues: CASSADGGPTYNEQFF. The CDR3 DNA sequence: TGTGCCAGCAGCGCCGACGGGGGTCCCACCTACAATGAGCAGTTCTTC.

The chain couples TRBV14 to TRBJ1-2; TRBD1 aligns across 8 bases. V was pared by 2 bases and J by 4 bases, with 0 bases of the junction left unmatched. The CDR3 is 13 amino acids. The germline CDR1 and CDR2 sequences are SGHDN and FVKESK. The CDR3 DNA reads TGTGCCAGCAGCCAACAGGGGGCCTATGGCTACACCTTC. Its protein product is CASSQQGAYGYTF.

The chain carries TRBV30 and TRBJ2-5, with TRBD2 matching 16 bases. This CDR3 is 16 amino acids long. Looked up from germline, CDR1 is GTSNPN and CDR2 is SVGIG (reference sequence). J was trimmed by 9 bases and V by 0 bases; bases with no gene match: 7. DNA of the CDR3: TGTGCCTGGAGTGTCTCGGGACTAGCGGGGGGGCGGGCCCAGTACTTC. Translation: CAWSVSGLAGGRAQYF.

The V call is TRBV28, the J call TRBJ1-1; weak D call: TRBD1 (5 bases). V was shortened by 6 bases and J by 1 base, with 9 bases between the two germline ends. The CDR3 has 13 amino acids. Germline V gene sequence: CDR1 MDHEN, CDR2 SYDVKM. The CDR3 DNA reads TGTGCCAGCAGGACAGAAAAGAACACTGAAGCTTTCTTT. Protein product: CASRTEKNTEAFF.

The chain links TRBV9 to TRBJ2-7; a possible D gene is TRBD2 (5 bases). The CDR3 is 16 residues long. V shed 2 bases and J shed 0 bases, with 15 bases lying between them. From germline, CDR1 is SGDLS and CDR2 YYNGEE. Here the CDR3 reads CASSVGIDTSSYEQYF. CDR3 sequence (DNA): TGTGCCAGCAGCGTGGGAATCGACACTAGCTCCTACGAGCAGTACTTC.

The J gene is TRBJ2-7, the V gene TRBV25-1; tentative D call: TRBD1 (6 bases). Germline CDR1 is MGHDK and CDR2 is SYGVNS. Trimming stripped 4 bases from V and 0 bases from J, with 10 bases between. This CDR3 comprises 14 residues. In nucleotides, the CDR3 is TGTGCCAGCAGTGGAAGGGGGAACTCCTACGAGCAGTACTTC. Amino acid sequence: CASSGRGNSYEQYF.

The rearrangement uses TRBV5-1 and TRBJ2-5; 8 nucleotides align to TRBD2. J was trimmed by 8 bases and V by 2 bases; bases with no gene match: 11. The CDR3 sequence is 15 residues long. Germline assignment: CDR1 SGHRS and CDR2 YFSETQ. The CDR3 here is CASSLSGSAGLTQYF. CDR3 coding DNA: TGCGCCAGCAGCTTAAGCGGGAGCGCAGGTTTAACCCAGTACTTC.

This clone has only a few counts. The CDR3 sequence is CASSEGRNTEAFF. The CDR3 nucleotides are TGTGCCAGCAGTGAGGGCAGGAACACTGAAGCTTTCTTT. The chain employs TRBV6-1 and TRBJ1-1; D unresolved. Per germline, CDR1 MNHNS and CDR2 SASEGT. V was shortened by 3 bases and J by 1 base, with 6 bases between the two germline ends. The CDR3 runs 13 residues.

This clone was counted between two and nine times. The chain combines TRBV4-2 with TRBJ1-6; D perhaps matches TRBD1 (5 bases). This CDR3 contains 17 residues. Germline-derived CDR1 and CDR2 are LGHNA and YNFKEQ. The ends were cut back, 1 base at V and 8 bases at J, with 18 bases in the middle. CDR3 sequence reads: CASSQALLAGEDSPLHF. The CDR3 coding sequence is TGTGCCAGCAGCCAAGCCCTACTCGCGGGGGAAGATTCACCCCTCCACTTT.

The chain links TRBV7-8 to TRBJ1-6; D may be TRBD1 (6 bases). The CDR3 loop spans 16 amino acids. The germline gives CDR1 SGHVS, CDR2 FQNEAQ. V lost 1 base, J lost 11 bases, and 18 bases lay in between. The chain's CDR3 is CASSLEGGAVGAPLHF. The CDR3, as DNA: TGTGCCAGCAGCTTAGAAGGGGGTGCGGTAGGGGCACCCCTCCACTTT.

J is TRBJ1-2 and V is TRBV7-2; D remains unclear. V lost 7 bases and J lost 5, with 11 bases in between. CDR1 and CDR2 from the germline V gene are SGHTA and FQGNSA. CDR3 length equals 12 residues. The CDR3 DNA reads TGTGCCAGCACCCCTGGCCCATATGGCTACACCTTC. This encodes CASTPGPYGYTF. The full variable domain, with the rest looked up from reference TRBV7-2 and TRBJ1-2, is GAGVSQSPSNKVTEKGKDVELRCDPISGHTALYWYRQSLGQGLEFLIYFQGNSAPDKSGLPSDRFSAERTGGSVSTLTIQRTQQEDSAVYLCASTPGPYGYTFGSGTRLTVV.

The chain joins TRBV18 to TRBJ2-3; the match to TRBD2 covers 8 bases. The germline gives CDR1 KGHSH, CDR2 LQKENI. The CDR3 spans 18 residues. The J segment lost 2 bases and the V segment lost 4 bases, leaving 14 bases of the junction unmatched. The CDR3 protein is CASSLRGPLAGITDTQYF. The CDR3 nucleotides are TGTGCCAGCTCACTCCGGGGGCCCTTAGCGGGGATCACAGATACGCAGTATTTT.

V gene TRBV11-2 combines with J gene TRBJ2-5, with a tentative D call TRBD1 (6 bases). With 3 bases removed from V and 7 bases from J, the gap between germline ends came to 15 bases. Looked up from germline, CDR1 is SGHAT and CDR2 is FQNNGV. The CDR3 length is 14 residues. The CDR3, as DNA: TGTGCCAGCAGCTTGACAGAGGGGGTGGGGACCCAGTACTTC. The encoded protein is CASSLTEGVGTQYF.

This rearrangement joins TRBV5-1 to TRBJ2-7; 9 bases line up with TRBD2. This CDR3 region has 15 residues. Trimming took 4 bases from V and 6 from J; bases not matched to a gene: 11. Per germline, CDR1 SGHRS and CDR2 YFSETQ. CDR3 in DNA: TGCGCCAGCAGCCTTCCAGCGGGGGGCGGTGGCGAGCAGTACTTC. This gives the protein CASSLPAGGGGEQYF.

The chain joins TRBV11-2 to TRBJ2-7; possibly TRBD2 for D (6 bases). The CDR3 loop spans 11 amino acids. V lost 4 bases and J 10 bases, leaving 11 bases between the germline ends. Per the germline V gene, CDR1 is SGHAT and CDR2 is FQNNGV. CDR3 DNA sequence: TGTGCCAGCAGCTCGGGACTTTCCCAGTACTTC. Residues: CASSSGLSQYF. Variable domain in full (rest from reference TRBV11-2 and TRBJ2-7): EAGVAQSPRYKIIEKRQSVAFWCNPISGHATLYWYQQILGQGPKLLIQFQNNGVVDDSQLPKDRFSAERLKGVDSTLKIQPAKLEDSAVYLCASSSGLSQYFGPGTRLTVT.

The V call is TRBV5-4, the J call TRBJ2-3; tentatively, D is TRBD2 (5 bases). This CDR3 has 14 residues. Between the trimmed V and J ends, which lost 4 bases and 0 bases, there was a span of 9 bases. Looked up from germline, CDR1 is SGHNT and CDR2 is YYREEE (reference sequence). In DNA, the CDR3 is TGTGCCAGCAGCACTAGGGCTAGCACAGATACGCAGTATTTT. As protein: CASSTRASTDTQYF.

The sample holds a few counts of this clone. The chain recombines TRBV29-1 with TRBJ2-5; perhaps TRBD1 as D (5 bases). Deletions cut 5 bases from V and 5 bases from J, with 18 bases between. This CDR3 is built from 14 residues. The V gene's germline CDR1 is SQVTM and CDR2 ANQGSEA. The CDR3 DNA follows: TGCAGCGTTAGGGGTATGGGGTGGGATGAGACCCAGTACTTC. It yields the protein CSVRGMGWDETQYF.

This clone was counted only a few times. This rearrangement joins TRBV6-5 to TRBJ2-7, with 10 nucleotides matching TRBD2. CDR3 size: 15 residues. CDR1 and CDR2 from the germline V gene are MNHEY and SVGAGI. J gave up 3 bases and V 4 bases, and 6 bases lay outside the gene matches. CDR3 sequence (DNA): TGTGCCAGCAGTTCCCCGGGACTAGCGAACTACGAGCAGTACTTC. Its protein product is CASSSPGLANYEQYF.

This sequence joins TRBV5-4 and TRBJ2-7, with 9 bases fitting TRBD2. The CDR3 has 17 amino acids. Germline CDR1 reads SGHNT; CDR2 reads YYREEE (reference sequence). V was clipped by 4 bases and J by 1 base; unmatched bases: 12. The CDR3 DNA reads TGTGCCAGCAGCGCCAGACTAGCGGCGGAAGGTTCCTACGAGCAGTACTTC. This translates into CASSARLAAEGSYEQYF.

The chain employs TRBV2 and TRBJ1-1; D is uncertain. V shed 2 bases and J shed 8 bases, with 12 bases lying between them. CDR3 size: 13 residues. Germline CDR1 is SNHLY and CDR2 is FYNNEI. The CDR3 DNA sequence: TGTGCCAGCAGTGAAAGCGGGAGAGGGGAAGCTTTCTTT. This encodes CASSESGRGEAFF.